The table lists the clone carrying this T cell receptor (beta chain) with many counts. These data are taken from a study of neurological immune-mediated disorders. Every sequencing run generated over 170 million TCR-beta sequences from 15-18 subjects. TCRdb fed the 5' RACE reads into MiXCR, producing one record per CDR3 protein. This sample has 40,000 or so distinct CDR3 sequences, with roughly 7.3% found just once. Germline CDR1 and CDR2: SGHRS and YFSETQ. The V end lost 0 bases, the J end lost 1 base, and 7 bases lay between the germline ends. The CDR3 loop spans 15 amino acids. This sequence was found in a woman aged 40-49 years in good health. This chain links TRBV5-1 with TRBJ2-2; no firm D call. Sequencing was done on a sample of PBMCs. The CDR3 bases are TGCGCCAGCAGCTTGGCCCGGGTGAACACCGGGGAGCTGTTTTTT. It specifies CASSLARVNTGELFF.